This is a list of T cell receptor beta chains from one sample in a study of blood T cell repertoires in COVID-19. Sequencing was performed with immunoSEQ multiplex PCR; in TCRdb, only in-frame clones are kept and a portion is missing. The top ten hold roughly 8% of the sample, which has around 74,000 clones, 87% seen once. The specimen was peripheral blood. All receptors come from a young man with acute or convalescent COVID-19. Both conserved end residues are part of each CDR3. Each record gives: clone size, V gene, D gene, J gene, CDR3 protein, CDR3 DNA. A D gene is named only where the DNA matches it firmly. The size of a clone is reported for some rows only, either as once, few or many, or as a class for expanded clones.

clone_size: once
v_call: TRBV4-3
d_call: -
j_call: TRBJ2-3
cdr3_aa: CASSPSSGDSDSDTQYF
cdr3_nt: TGCGCCAGCAGCCCCTCTTCGGGGGACAGTGATAGTGATACGCAGTATTTT

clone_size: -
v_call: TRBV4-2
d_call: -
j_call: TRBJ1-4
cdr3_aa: CASSQYRDNEKLFF
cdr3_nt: TGTGCCAGCAGCCAATACAGGGATAATGAAAAACTGTTTTTT

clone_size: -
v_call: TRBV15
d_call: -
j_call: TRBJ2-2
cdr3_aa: CATRQGGAPTGELFF
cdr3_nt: TGTGCCACCCGCCAAGGCGGGGCTCCAACCGGGGAGCTGTTTTTT

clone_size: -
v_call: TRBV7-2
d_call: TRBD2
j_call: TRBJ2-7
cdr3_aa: CASSLGSRLAGGHEQYF
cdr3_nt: TGTGCCAGCAGCTTAGGGTCCCGGCTAGCGGGAGGGCACGAGCAGTACTTC

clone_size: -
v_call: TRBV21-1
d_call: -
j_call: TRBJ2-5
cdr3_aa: CASSNPNRSQETQYF
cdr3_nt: TGTGCCAGCAGCAACCCTAACAGGAGCCAAGAGACCCAGTACTTC

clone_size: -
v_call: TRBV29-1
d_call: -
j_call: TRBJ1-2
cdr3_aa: CSVEVSVNYGYTF
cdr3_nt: TGCAGCGTTGAGGTTTCGGTAAACTATGGCTACACCTTC

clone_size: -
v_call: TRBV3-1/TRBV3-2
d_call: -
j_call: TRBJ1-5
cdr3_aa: CASSQDRDQPQHF
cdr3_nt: TGTGCCAGCAGCCAAGACAGGGATCAGCCCCAGCATTTT

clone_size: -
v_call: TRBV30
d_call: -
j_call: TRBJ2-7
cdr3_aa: CAWSVSGDGYEQYF
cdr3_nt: TGTGCCTGGAGTGTTTCGGGAGACGGATACGAGCAGTACTTC

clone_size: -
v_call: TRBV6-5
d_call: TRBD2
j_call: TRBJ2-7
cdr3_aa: CASSSSGTSLEQYF
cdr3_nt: TGTGCCAGCAGCTCCTCCGGGACTAGTCTTGAGCAGTACTTC

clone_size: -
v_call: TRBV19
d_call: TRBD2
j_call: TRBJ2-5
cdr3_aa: CASSMTSGRGQETQYF
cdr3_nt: TGTGCCAGTAGTATGACTAGCGGGAGAGGACAAGAGACCCAGTACTTC

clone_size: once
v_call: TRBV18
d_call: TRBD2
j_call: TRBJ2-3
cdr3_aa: CASSTDAGVTDTQYF
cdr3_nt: TGTGCCAGCTCAACGGATGCGGGAGTTACCGATACGCAGTATTTT

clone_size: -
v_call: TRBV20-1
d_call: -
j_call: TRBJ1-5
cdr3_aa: CSASGRVGLNQPQHF
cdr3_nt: TGCAGTGCTAGTGGCAGGGTCGGCCTTAATCAGCCCCAGCATTTT

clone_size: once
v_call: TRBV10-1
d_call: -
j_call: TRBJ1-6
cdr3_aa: CASGTGLGNSPLHF
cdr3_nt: TGCGCCAGCGGAACGGGATTAGGGAATTCACCCCTCCACTTT

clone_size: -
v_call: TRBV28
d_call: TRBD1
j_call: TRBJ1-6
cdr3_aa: CASSSPPGQGGSPLHF
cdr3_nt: TGTGCCAGCAGCTCGCCGCCGGGACAGGGAGGTTCACCCCTCCACTTT

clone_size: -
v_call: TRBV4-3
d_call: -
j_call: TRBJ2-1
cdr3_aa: CASSQGQRDNEQFF
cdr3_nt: TGCGCCAGCAGCCAAGGGCAGCGGGACAATGAGCAGTTCTTC

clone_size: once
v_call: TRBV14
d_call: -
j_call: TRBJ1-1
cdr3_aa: CASSPQNTEAFF
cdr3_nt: TGTGCCAGCAGCCCCCAGAACACTGAAGCTTTCTTT

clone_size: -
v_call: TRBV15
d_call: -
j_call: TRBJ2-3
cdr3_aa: CATSRDRWEWSTDTQYF
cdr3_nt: TGTGCCACCAGCAGAGATAGGTGGGAGTGGAGCACAGATACGCAGTATTTT

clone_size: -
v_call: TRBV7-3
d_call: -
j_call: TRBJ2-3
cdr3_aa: CASSQDGALTDTQYF
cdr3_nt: TGTGCCAGCAGCCAAGATGGGGCTCTAACAGATACGCAGTATTTT

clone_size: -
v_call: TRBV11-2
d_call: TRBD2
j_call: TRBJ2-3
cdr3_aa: CASSVLRLAGGPDTQYF
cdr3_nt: TGTGCCAGCAGCGTATTGCGCCTAGCGGGAGGGCCAGATACGCAGTATTTT

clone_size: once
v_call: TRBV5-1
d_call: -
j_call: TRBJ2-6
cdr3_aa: CASSLAIISGANVLTF
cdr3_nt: TGCGCCAGCAGCCTAGCGATCATCTCTGGGGCCAACGTCCTGACTTTC

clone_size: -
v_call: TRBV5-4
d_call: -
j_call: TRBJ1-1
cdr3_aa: CASSPVNTEAFF
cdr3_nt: TGTGCCAGCAGCCCGGTGAACACTGAAGCTTTCTTT

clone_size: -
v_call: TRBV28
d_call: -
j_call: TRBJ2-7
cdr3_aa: CASSFGGGGNEQYF
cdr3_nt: TGTGCCAGCAGTTTTGGGGGAGGGGGAAACGAGCAGTACTTC

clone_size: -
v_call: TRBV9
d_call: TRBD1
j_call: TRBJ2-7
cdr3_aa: CASSPSGGVDYEQYF
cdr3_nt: TGTGCCAGCAGCCCCTCAGGGGGAGTTGACTACGAGCAGTACTTC

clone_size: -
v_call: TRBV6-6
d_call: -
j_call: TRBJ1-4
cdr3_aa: CASSYAGSTNEKLFF
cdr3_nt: TGTGCCAGCAGTTACGCGGGGTCCACTAATGAAAAACTGTTTTTT

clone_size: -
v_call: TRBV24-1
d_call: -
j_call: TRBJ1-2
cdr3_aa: CATSDLSRDYGYTF
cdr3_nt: TGTGCCACCAGTGATTTGAGCAGGGACTATGGCTACACCTTC

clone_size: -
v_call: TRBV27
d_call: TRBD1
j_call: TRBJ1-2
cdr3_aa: CASSLRQGANSYGYTF
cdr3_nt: TGTGCCAGCAGTTTACGACAGGGGGCGAATTCATATGGCTACACCTTC

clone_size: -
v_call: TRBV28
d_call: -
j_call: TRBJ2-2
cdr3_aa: CASSLYRASRASPGELFF
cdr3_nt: TGTGCCAGCAGTTTGTACAGGGCGTCACGGGCATCACCCGGGGAGCTGTTTTTT

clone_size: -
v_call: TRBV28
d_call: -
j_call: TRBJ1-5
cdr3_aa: CASRSTGSQPQHF
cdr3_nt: TGTGCCAGCAGATCTACAGGGAGCCAGCCCCAGCATTTT

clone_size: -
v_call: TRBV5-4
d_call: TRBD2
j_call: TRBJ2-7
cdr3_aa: CASSQGLAGASSYEQYF
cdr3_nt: TGTGCCAGCAGCCAGGGACTAGCGGGAGCTTCCTCCTACGAGCAGTACTTC

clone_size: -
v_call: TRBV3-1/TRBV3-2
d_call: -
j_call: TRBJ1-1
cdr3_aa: CASSRYRERNTEAFF
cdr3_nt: TGTGCCAGCAGCCGTTACAGGGAGAGGAACACTGAAGCTTTCTTT

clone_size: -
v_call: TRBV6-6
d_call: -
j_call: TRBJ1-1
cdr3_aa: CASSPQGKYTEAFF
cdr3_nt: TGTGCCAGCAGCCCACAGGGTAAATACACTGAAGCTTTCTTT

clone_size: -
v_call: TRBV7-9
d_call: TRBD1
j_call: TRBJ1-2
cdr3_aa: CAGQGSGGYTF
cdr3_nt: TGTGCCGGACAGGGTAGCGGTGGCTACACCTTC

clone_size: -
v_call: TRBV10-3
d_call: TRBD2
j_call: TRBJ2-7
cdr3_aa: CASGGLAGQYEQYF
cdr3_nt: TGTGCCTCCGGGGGACTAGCGGGTCAGTACGAGCAGTACTTC

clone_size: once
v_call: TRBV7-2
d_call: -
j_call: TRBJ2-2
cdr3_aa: CASSSGTLNTGELFF
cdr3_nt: TGTGCCAGCAGCTCCGGGACTTTGAACACCGGGGAGCTGTTTTTT

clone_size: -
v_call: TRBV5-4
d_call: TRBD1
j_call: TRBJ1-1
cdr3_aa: CASSYGTAKNTEAFF
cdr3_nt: TGTGCCAGCAGCTACGGGACAGCAAAGAACACTGAAGCTTTCTTT

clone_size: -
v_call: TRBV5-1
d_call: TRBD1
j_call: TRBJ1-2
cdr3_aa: CASSLVFGTEPSGYTF
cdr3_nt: TGCGCCAGCAGCTTGGTTTTCGGGACAGAACCATCTGGCTACACCTTC

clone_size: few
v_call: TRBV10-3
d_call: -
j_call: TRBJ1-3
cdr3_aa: CAPRSDGPENTIYF
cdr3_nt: TGTGCCCCCCGCAGTGATGGGCCGGAAAACACCATATATTTT

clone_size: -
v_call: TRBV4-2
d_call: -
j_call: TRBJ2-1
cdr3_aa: CASSQASQGPLNEQFF
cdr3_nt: TGTGCCAGCAGCCAAGCTTCCCAGGGGCCGTTAAATGAGCAGTTCTTC

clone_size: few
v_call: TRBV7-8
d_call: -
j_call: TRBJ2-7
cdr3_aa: CASSLAGTAYEQYF
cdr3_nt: TGTGCCAGCAGCTTAGCTGGCACAGCCTACGAGCAGTACTTC

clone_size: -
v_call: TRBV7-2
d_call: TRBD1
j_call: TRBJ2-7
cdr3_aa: CASSFRQGPYEQYF
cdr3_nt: TGTGCCAGCAGCTTCAGACAGGGACCCTACGAGCAGTACTTC

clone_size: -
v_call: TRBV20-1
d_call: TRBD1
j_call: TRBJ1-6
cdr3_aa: CSASLPGGAVNSPLHF
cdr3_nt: TGCAGTGCTAGTCTCCCAGGGGGCGCGGTTAATTCACCCCTCCACTTT

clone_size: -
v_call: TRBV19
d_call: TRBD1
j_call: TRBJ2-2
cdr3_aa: CASSIMGWGTVTGELFF
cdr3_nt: TGTGCCAGTAGTATAATGGGGTGGGGGACAGTAACCGGGGAGCTGTTTTTT

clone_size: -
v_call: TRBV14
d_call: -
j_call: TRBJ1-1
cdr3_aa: CASSQVGLNTEAFF
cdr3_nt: TGTGCCAGCAGCCAAGTGGGCCTGAACACTGAAGCTTTCTTT

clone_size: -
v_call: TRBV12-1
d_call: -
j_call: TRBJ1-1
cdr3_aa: CASSWDWDGWNTEAFF
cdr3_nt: TGTGCCAGCAGCTGGGACTGGGACGGATGGAACACTGAAGCTTTCTTT

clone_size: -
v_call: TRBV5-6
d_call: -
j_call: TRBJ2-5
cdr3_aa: CASSHGTSRETQYF
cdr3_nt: TGTGCCAGCAGCCACGGGACTTCCCGAGAGACCCAGTACTTC

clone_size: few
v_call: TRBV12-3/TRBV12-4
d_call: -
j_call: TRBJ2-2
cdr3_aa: CASSFGELGELFF
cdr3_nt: TGTGCCAGCAGTTTCGGGGAGCTCGGGGAGCTGTTTTTT

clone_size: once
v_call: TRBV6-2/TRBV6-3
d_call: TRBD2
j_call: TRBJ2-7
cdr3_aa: CASSYPLAGGPEEQYF
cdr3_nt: TGTGCCAGCAGTTACCCACTAGCGGGAGGGCCGGAAGAGCAGTACTTC

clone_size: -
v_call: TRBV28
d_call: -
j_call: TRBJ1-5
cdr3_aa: CASRLGGQPQHF
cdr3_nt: TGTGCCAGCAGACTAGGTGGTCAGCCCCAGCATTTT